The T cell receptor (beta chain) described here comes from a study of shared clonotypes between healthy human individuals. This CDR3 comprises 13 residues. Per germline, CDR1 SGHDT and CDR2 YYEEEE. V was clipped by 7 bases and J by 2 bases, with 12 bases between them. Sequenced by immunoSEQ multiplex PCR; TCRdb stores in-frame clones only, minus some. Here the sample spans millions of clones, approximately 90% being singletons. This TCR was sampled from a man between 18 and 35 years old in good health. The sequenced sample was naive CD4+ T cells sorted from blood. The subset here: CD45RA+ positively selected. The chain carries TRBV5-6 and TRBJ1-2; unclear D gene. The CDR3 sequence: CASQKGINYGYTF. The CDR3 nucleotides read TGTGCCAGCCAGAAAGGTATAAACTATGGCTACACCTTC.